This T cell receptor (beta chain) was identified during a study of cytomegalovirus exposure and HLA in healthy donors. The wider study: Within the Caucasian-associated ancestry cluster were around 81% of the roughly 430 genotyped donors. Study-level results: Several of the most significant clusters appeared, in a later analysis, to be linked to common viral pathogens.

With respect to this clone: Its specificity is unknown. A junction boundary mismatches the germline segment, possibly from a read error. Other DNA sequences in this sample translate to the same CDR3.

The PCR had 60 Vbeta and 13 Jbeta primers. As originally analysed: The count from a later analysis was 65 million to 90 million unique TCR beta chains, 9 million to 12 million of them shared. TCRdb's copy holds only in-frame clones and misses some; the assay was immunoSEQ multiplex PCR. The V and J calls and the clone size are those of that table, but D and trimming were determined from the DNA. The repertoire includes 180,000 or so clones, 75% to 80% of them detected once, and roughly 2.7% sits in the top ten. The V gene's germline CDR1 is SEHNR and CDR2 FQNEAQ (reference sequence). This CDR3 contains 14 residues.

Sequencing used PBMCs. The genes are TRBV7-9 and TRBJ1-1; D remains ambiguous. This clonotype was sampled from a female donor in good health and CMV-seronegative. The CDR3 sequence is CASSLGGEYTEAFF. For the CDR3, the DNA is TGTGCCAGCAGCTTAGGTGGGGAGTACACTGAGGCTTTCTTT.